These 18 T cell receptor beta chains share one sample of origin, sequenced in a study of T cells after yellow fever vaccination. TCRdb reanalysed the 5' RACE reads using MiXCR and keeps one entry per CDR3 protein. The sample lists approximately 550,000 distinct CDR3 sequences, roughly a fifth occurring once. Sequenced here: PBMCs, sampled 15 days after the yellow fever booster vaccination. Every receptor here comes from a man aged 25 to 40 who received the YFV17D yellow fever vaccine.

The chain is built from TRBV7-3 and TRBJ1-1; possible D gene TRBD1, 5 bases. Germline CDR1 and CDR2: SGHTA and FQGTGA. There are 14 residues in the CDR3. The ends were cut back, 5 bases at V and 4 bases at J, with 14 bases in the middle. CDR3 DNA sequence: TGTGCCAGCAGCCCCCGGGGGTTGGGCACTGAAGCTTTCTTT. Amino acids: CASSPRGLGTEAFF.

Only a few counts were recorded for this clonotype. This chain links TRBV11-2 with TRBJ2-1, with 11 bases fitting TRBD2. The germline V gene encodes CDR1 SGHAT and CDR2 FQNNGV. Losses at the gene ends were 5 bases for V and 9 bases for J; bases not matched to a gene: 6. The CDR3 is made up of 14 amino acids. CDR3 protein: CASSTGLAASEQFF. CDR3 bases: TGTGCCAGCAGCACGGGACTAGCGGCGAGTGAGCAGTTCTTC.

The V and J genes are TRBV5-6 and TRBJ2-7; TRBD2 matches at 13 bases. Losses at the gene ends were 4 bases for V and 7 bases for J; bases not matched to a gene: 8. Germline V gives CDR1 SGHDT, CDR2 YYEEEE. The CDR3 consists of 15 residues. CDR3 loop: CASSLRTSGSFEQYF. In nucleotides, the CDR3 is TGTGCCAGCAGCCTTCGGACTAGCGGGAGTTTTGAGCAGTACTTC.

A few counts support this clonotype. This CDR3 is CASSSDRGRYEQYF. Here the CDR3 DNA reads TGTGCCAGCAGCAGTGACAGGGGGAGGTACGAGCAGTACTTC. The V gene is TRBV7-8, the J gene TRBJ2-7, with 9 bases that match TRBD1. The CDR3 extends over 14 amino acids. The ends lost 5 bases at V and 4 bases at J; junction bases unmatched: 6. CDR1 SGHVS and CDR2 FQNEAQ come from the germline V gene.

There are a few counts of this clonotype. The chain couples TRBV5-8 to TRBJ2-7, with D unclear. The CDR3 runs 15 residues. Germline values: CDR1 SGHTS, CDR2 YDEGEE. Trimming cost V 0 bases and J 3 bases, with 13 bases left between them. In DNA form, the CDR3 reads TGTGCCAGCAGCTTGGAGGCTTGGGCAGTCTACGAGCAGTACTTC. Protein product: CASSLEAWAVYEQYF.

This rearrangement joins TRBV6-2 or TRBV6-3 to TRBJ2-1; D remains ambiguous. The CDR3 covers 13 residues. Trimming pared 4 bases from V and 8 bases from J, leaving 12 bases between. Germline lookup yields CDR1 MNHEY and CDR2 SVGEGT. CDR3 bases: TGTGCCAGCAGTTTACTATTTAGGGATGAGCAGTTCTTC. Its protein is CASSLLFRDEQFF.

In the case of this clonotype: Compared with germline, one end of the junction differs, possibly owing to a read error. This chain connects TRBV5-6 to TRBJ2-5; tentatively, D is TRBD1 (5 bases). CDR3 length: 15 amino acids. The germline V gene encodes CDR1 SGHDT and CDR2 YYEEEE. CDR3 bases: TGTGCCAGCAGCTTGGTAGGGTCAGGGCAAGGGACCCAGTACTTC. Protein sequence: CASSLVGSGQGTQYF.

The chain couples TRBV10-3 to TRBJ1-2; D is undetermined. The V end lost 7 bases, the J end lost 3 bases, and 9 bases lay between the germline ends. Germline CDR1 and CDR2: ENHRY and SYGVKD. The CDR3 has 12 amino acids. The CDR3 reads CAINRRDYGYTF. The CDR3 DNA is TGTGCCATCAACAGACGGGACTATGGCTACACCTTC.

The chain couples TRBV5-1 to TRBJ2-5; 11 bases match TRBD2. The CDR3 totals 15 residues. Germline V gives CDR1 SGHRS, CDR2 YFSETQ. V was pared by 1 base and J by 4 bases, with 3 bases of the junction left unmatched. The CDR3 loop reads CASSLWLAGGETQYF. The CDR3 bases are TGCGCCAGCAGCTTGTGGCTAGCGGGAGGAGAGACCCAGTACTTC. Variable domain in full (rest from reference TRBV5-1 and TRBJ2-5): KAGVTQTPRYLIKTRGQQVTLSCSPISGHRSVSWYQQTPGQGLQFLFEYFSETQRNKGNFPGRFSGRQFSNSRSEMNVSTLELGDSALYLCASSLWLAGGETQYFGPGTRLLVL.

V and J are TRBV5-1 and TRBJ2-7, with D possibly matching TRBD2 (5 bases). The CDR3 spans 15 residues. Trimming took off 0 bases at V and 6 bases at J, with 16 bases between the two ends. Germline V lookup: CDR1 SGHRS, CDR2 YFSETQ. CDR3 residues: CASSLEDSAAGEQYF. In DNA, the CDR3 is TGCGCCAGCAGCTTGGAGGACTCTGCCGCGGGCGAGCAGTACTTC.

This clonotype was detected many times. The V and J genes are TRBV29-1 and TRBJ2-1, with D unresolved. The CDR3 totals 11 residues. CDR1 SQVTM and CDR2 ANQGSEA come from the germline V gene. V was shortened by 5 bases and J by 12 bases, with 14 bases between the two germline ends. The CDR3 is CSVYISDRQFF. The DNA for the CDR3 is TGCAGCGTTTATATATCAGACCGGCAGTTCTTC.

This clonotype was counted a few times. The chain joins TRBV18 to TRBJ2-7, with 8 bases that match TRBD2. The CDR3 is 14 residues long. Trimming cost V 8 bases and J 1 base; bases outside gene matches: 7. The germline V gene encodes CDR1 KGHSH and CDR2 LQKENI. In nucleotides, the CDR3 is TGTGCCAGCCGGCGGGGGGCAGGGTCCTACGAGCAGTACTTC. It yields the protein CASRRGAGSYEQYF.

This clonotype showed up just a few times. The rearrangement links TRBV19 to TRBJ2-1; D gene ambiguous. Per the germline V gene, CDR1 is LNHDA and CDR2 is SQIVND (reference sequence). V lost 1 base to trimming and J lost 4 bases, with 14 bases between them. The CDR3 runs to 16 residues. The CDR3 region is CASSIVKGSYYNEQFF. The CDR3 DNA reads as TGTGCCAGTAGTATAGTTAAAGGCAGTTATTACAATGAGCAGTTCTTC.

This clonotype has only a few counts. CDR3 loop: CASSLGQVEAFF. The CDR3 DNA sequence: TGTGCCAGCAGCTTAGGACAGGTTGAAGCTTTCTTT. The chain employs TRBV7-2 and TRBJ1-1; weak D call: TRBD1 (6 bases). V lost 1 base and J lost 7, with 7 bases in between. Per germline, CDR1 SGHTA and CDR2 FQGNSA. The CDR3 contains 12 residues.

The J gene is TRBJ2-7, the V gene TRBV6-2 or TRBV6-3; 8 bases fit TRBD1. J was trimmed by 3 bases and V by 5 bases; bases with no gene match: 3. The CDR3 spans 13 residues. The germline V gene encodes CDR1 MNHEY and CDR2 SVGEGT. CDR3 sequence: CASSDGQGYEQYF. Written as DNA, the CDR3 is TGTGCCAGCAGTGACGGACAGGGCTACGAGCAGTACTTC.

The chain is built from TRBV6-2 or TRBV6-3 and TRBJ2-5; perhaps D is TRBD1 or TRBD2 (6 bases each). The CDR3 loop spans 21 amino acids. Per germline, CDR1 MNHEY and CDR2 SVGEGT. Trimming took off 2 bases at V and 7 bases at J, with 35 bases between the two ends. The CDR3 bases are TGTGCCAGCAGTTACGTGTTTCGGGGGTTCGAGCAGGGGAGAGTTTTGTGGACCCAGTACTTC. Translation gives CASSYVFRGFEQGRVLWTQYF.

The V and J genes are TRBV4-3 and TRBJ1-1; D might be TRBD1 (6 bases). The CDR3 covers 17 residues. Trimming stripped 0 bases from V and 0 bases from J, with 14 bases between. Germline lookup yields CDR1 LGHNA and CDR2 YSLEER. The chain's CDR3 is CASSQELGGAVNTEAFF. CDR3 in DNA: TGCGCCAGCAGCCAAGAGCTTGGGGGGGCCGTGAACACTGAAGCTTTCTTT.

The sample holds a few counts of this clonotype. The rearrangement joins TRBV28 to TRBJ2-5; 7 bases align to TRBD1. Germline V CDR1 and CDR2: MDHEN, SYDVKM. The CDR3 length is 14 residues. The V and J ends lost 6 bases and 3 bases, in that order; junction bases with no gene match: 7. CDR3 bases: TGTGCCAGCAGAATATCGACAGGGAAAGAGACCCAGTACTTC. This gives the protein CASRISTGKETQYF. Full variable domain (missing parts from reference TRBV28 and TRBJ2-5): DVKVTQSSRYLVKRTGEKVFLECVQDMDHENMFWYRQDPGLGLRLIYFSYDVKMKEKGDIPEGYSVSREKKERFSLILESASTNQTSMYLCASRISTGKETQYFGPGTRLLVL.